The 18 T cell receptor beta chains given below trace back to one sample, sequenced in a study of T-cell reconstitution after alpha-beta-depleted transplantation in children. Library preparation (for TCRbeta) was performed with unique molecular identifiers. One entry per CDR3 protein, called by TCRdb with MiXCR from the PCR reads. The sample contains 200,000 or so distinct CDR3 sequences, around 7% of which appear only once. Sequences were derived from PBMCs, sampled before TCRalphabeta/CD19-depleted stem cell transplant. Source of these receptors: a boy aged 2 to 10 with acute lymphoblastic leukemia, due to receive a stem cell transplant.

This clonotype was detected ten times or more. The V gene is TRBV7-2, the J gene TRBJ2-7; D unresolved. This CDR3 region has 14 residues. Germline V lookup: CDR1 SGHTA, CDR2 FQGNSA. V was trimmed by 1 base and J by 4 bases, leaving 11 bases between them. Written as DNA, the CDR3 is TGTGCCAGCAGCTTAGATTATTACGGATACGAGCAGTACTTC. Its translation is CASSLDYYGYEQYF.

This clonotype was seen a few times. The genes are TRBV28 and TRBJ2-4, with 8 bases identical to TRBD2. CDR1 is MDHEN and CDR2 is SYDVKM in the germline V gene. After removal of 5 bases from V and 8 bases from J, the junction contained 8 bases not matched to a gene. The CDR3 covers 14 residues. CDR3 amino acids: CASSPPGLAYIQYF. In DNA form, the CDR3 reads TGTGCCAGCAGTCCACCTGGACTAGCTTACATTCAGTACTTC.

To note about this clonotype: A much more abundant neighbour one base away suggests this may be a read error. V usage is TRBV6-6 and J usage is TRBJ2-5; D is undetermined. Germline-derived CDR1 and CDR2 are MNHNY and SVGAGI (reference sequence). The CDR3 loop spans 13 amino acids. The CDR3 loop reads CTSSPPLQETQYF. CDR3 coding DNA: TGTACCAGCAGTCCCCCGTTGCAAGAGACCCAGTACTTC.

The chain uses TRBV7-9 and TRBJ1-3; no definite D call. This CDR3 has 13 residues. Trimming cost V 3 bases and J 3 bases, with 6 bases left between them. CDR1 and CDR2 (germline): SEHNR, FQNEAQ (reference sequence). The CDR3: CASSFRDGNTIYF. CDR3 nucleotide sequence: TGTGCCAGCAGCTTTCGGGATGGAAACACCATATATTTT. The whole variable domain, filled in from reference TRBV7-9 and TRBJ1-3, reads DTGVSQNPRHKITKRGQNVTFRCDPISEHNRLYWYRQTLGQGPEFLTYFQNEAQLEKSRLLSDRFSAERPKGSFSTLEIQRTEQGDSAMYLCASSFRDGNTIYFGEGSWLTVV.

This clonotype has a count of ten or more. The CDR3 region is CASRPDRGVRGNQPQHF. The CDR3 nucleotides read TGTGCCAGCAGACCAGACAGGGGTGTGAGGGGCAATCAGCCCCAGCATTTT. The rearrangement links TRBV12-3 or TRBV12-4 to TRBJ1-5; the match to TRBD1 covers 8 bases. CDR3 length equals 17 residues. Trimming at V came to 6 bases and at J to 2 bases, leaving 12 bases not matched to a gene.

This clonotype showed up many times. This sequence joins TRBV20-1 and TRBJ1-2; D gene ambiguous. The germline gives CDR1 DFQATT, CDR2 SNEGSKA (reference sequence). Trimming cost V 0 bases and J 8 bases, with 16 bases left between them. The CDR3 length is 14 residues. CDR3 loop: CSAREGSKLGGYTF. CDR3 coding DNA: TGCAGTGCTAGAGAGGGGTCAAAATTGGGAGGCTACACCTTC.

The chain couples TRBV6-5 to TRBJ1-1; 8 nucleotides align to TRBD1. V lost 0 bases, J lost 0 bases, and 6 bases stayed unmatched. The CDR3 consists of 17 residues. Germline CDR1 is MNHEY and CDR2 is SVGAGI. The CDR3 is CASSYSIPTGVNTEAFF. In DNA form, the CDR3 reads TGTGCCAGCAGTTACTCCATCCCGACAGGGGTGAACACTGAAGCTTTCTTT.

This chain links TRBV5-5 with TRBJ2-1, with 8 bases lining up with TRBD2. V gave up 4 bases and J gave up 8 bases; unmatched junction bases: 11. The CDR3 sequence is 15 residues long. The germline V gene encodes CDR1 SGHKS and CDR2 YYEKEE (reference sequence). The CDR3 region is CASSPTSVWLDEQFF. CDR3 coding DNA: TGTGCCAGCAGCCCGACTAGCGTTTGGCTAGATGAGCAGTTCTTC.

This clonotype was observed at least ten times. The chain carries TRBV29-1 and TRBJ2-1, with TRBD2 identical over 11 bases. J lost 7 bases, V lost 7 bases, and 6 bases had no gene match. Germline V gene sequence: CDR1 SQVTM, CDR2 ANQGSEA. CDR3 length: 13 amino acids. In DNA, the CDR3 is TGCAGCGCCGCCGGGACTAGCGGAAATGAGCAGTTCTTC. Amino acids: CSAAGTSGNEQFF.

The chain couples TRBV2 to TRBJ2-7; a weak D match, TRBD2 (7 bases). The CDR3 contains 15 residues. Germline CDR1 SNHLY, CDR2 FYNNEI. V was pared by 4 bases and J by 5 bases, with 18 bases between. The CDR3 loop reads CASSAGLGGVNEQYF. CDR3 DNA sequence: TGTGCCAGCAGTGCCGGACTAGGGGGTGTCAACGAGCAGTACTTC.

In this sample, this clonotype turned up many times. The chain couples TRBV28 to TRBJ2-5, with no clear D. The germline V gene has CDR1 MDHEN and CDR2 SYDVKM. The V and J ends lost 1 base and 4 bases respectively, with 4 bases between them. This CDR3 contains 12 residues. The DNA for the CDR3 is TGTGCCAGCAGTTTATTTGGAGAGACCCAGTACTTC. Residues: CASSLFGETQYF. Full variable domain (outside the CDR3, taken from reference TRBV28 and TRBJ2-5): DVKVTQSSRYLVKRTGEKVFLECVQDMDHENMFWYRQDPGLGLRLIYFSYDVKMKEKGDIPEGYSVSREKKERFSLILESASTNQTSMYLCASSLFGETQYFGPGTRLLVL.

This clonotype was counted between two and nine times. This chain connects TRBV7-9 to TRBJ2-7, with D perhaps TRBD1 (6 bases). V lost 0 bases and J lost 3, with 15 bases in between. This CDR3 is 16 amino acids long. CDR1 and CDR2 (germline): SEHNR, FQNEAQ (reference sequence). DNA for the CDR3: TGTGCCAGCAGCTTAGCGAACGGGACAAATCGCTACGAGCAGTACTTC. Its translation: CASSLANGTNRYEQYF.

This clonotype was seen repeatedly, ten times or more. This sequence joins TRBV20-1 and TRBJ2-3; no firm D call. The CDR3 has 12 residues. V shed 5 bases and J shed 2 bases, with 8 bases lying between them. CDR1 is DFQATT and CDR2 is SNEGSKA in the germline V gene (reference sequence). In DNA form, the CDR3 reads TGCAGTGCTCCCCGATCCACAGATACGCAGTATTTT. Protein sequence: CSAPRSTDTQYF.

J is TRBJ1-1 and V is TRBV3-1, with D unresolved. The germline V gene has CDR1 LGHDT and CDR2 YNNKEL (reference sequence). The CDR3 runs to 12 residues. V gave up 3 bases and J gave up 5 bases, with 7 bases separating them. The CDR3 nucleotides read TGTGCCAGCAGCCATGGCCGGACTGAAGCTTTCTTT. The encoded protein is CASSHGRTEAFF.

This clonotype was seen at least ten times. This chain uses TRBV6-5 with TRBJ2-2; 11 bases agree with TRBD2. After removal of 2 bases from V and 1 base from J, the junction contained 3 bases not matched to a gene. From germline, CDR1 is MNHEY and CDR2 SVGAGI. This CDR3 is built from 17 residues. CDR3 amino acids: CASSYQGTSGNTGELFF. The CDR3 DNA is TGTGCCAGCAGTTACCAAGGGACTAGCGGGAACACCGGGGAGCTGTTTTTT.

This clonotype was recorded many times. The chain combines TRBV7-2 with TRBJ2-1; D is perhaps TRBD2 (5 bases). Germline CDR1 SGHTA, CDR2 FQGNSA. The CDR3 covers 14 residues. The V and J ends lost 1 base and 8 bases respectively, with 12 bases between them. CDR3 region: CASSLGMGEYEQFF. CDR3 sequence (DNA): TGTGCCAGCAGCTTAGGAATGGGAGAATATGAGCAGTTCTTC. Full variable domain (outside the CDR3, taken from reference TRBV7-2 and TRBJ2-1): GAGVSQSPSNKVTEKGKDVELRCDPISGHTALYWYRQSLGQGLEFLIYFQGNSAPDKSGLPSDRFSAERTGGSVSTLTIQRTQQEDSAVYLCASSLGMGEYEQFFGPGTRLTVL.

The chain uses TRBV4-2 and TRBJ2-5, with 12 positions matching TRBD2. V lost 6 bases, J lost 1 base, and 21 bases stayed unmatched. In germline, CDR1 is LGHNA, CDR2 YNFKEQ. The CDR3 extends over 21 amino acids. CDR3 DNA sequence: TGTGCCAGCAGAAGAGGGCTAGCGGGGGGGCGACCCTACCTCTCCCAAGAGACCCAGTACTTC. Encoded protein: CASRRGLAGGRPYLSQETQYF.

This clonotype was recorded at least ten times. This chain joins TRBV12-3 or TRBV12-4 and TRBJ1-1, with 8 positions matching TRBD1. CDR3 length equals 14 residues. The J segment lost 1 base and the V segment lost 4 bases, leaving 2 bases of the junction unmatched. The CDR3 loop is CASSWTGTNTEAFF. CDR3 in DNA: TGTGCCAGCAGTTGGACAGGGACGAACACTGAAGCTTTCTTT.